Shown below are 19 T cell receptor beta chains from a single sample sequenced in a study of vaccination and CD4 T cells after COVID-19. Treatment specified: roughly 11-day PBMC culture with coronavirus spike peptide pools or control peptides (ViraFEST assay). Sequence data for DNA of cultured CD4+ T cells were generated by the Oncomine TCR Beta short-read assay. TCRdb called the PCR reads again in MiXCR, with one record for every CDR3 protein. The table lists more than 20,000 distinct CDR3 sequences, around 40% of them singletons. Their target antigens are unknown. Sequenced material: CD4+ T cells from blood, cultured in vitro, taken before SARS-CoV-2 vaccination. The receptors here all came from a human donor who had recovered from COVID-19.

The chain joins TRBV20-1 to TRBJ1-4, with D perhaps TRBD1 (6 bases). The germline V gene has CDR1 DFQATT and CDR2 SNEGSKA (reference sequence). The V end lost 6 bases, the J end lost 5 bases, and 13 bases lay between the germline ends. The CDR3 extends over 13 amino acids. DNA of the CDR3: TGCAGTGCCTTGGACAGTTTAAATGAAAAACTGTTTTTT. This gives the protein CSALDSLNEKLFF.

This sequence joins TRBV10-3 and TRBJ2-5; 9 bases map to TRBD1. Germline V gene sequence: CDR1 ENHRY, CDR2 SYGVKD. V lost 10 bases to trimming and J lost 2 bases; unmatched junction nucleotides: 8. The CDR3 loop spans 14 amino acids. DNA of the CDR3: TGTGCCACCTCGAAAGGACAGGGGCAAGAGACCCAGTACTTC. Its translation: CATSKGQGQETQYF.

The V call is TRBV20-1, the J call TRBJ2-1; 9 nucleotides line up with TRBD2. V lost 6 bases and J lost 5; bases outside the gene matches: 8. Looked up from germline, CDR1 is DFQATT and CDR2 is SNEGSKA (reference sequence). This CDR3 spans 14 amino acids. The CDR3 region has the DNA TGCAGTGCCGGGCGGCGGGAGGGCCACAATGAGCAGTTCTTC. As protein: CSAGRREGHNEQFF.

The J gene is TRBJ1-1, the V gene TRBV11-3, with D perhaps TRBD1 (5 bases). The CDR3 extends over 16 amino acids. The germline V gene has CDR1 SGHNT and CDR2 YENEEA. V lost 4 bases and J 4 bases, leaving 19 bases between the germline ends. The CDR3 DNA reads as TGTGCCAGCAGCTCGGGAGGTTCAGGACAATCCACTGAAGCTTTCTTT. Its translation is CASSSGGSGQSTEAFF.

CDR3 region: CASSLLNGELFF. CDR3 DNA: TGTGCCAGCAGCCTCCTGAACGGGGAGCTGTTTTTT. This rearrangement joins TRBV7-2 to TRBJ2-2; D unresolved. The CDR3 sequence is 12 residues long. V gave up 5 bases and J gave up 7 bases, with 8 bases separating them. In germline, CDR1 is SGHTA, CDR2 FQGNSA.

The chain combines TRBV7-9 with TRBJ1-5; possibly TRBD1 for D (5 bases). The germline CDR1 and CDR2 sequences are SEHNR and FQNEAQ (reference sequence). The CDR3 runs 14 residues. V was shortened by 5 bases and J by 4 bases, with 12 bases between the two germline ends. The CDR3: CASSTDSVNQPQHF. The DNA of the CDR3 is TGTGCCAGCAGCACTGACAGCGTAAATCAGCCCCAGCATTTT.

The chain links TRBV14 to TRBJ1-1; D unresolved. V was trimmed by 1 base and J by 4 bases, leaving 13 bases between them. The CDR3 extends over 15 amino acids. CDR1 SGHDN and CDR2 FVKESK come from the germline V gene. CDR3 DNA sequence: TGTGCCAGCAGCCAAGGGACGGCCGGTGGCACTGAAGCTTTCTTT. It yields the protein CASSQGTAGGTEAFF.

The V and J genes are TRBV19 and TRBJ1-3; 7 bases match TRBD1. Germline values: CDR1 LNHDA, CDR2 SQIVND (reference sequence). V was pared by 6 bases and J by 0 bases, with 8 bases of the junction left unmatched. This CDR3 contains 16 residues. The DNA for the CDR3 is TGTGCCAGTAGCCCCGCAGGGACAGCCTCTGGAAACACCATATATTTT. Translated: CASSPAGTASGNTIYF.

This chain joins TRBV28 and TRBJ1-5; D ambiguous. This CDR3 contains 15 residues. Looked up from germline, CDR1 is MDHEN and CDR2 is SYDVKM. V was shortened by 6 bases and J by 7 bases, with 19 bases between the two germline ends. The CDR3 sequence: CASSLGGFTPQPQHF. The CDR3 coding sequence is TGTGCCAGCAGCCTGGGCGGATTTACACCACAGCCCCAGCATTTT.

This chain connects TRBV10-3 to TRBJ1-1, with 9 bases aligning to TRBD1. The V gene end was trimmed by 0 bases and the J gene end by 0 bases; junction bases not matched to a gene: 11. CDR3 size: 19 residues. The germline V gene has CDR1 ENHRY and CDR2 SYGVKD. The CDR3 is CAISESRARQGGMNTEAFF. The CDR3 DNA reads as TGTGCCATCAGTGAGTCAAGGGCCAGACAGGGGGGAATGAACACTGAAGCTTTCTTT.

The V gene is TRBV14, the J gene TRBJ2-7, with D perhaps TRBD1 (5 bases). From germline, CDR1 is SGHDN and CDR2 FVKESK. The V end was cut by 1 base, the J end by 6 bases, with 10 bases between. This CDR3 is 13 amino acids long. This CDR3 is CASSQVIGAEQYF. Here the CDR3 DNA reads TGTGCCAGCAGCCAAGTTATAGGGGCCGAGCAGTACTTC.

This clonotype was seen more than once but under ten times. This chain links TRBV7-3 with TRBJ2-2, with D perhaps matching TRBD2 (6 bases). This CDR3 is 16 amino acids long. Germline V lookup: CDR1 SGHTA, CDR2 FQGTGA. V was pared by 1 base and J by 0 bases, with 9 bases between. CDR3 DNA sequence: TGTGCCAGCAGCTTAAATTCGGGGGCGAACACCGGGGAGCTGTTTTTT. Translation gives CASSLNSGANTGELFF. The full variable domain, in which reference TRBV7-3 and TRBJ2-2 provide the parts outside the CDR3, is GAGVSQTPSNKVTEKGKYVELRCDPISGHTALYWYRQSLGQGPEFLIYFQGTGAADDSGLPNDRFFAVRPEGSVSTLKIQRTERGDSAVYLCASSLNSGANTGELFFGEGSRLTVL.

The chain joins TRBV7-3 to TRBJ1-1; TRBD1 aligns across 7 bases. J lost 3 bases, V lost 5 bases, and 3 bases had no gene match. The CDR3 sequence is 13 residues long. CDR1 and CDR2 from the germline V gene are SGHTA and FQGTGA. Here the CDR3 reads CASSRQGDTEAFF. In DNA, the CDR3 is TGTGCCAGCAGCCGTCAGGGGGACACTGAAGCTTTCTTT.

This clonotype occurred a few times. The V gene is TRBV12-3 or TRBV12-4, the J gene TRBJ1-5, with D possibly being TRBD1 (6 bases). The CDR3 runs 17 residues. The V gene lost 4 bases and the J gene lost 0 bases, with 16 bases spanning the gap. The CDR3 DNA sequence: TGTGCCAGCAGTTCTGGGGCAGGGGCCTTTAGCAATCAGCCCCAGCATTTT. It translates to CASSSGAGAFSNQPQHF.

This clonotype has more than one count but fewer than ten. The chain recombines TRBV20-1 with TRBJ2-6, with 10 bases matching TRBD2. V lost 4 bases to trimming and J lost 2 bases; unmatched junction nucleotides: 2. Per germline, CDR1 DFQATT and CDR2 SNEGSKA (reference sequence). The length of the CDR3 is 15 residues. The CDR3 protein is CSAKLAGAGANVLTF. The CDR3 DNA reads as TGCAGTGCTAAGCTAGCGGGAGCTGGGGCCAACGTCCTGACTTTC.

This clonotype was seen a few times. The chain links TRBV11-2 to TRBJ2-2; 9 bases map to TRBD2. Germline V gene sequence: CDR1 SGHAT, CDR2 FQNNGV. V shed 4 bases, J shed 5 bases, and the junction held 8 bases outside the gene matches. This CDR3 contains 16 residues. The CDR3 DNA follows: TGTGCCAGCAGCTCCCTTCCTAGCGGGGCAACCGGGGAGCTGTTTTTT. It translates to CASSSLPSGATGELFF.

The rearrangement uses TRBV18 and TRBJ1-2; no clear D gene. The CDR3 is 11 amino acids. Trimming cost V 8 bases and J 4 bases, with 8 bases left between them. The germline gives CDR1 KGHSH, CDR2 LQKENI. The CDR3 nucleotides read TGTGCCAGCGGGAACCTCTATGGCTACACCTTC. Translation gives CASGNLYGYTF.

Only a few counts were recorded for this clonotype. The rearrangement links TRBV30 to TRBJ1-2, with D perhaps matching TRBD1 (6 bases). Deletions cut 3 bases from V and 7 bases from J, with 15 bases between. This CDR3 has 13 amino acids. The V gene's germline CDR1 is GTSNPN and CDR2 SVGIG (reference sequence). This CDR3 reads CAWRGARESGYTF. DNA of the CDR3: TGTGCCTGGAGGGGGGCCAGGGAGAGTGGCTACACCTTC.

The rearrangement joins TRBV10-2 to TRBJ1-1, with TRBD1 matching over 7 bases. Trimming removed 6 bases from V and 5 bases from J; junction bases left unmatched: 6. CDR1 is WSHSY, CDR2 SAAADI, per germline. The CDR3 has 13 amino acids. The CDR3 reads CASRTTGETEAFF. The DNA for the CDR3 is TGCGCCAGCAGAACCACAGGGGAAACTGAAGCTTTCTTT.